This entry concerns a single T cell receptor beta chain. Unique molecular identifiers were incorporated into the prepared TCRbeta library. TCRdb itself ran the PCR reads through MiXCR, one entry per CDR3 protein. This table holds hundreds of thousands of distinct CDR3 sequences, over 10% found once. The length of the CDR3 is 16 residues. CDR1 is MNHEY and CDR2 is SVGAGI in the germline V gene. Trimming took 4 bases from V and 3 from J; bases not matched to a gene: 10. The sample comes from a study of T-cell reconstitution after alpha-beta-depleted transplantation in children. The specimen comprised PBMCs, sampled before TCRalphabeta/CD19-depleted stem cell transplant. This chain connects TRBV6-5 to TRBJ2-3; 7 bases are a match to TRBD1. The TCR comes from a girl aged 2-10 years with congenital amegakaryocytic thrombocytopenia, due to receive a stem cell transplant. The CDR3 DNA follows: TGTGCCAGCAGTTTCTCGACAGGGACCGCAACAGATACGCAGTATTTT. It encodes CASSFSTGTATDTQYF.